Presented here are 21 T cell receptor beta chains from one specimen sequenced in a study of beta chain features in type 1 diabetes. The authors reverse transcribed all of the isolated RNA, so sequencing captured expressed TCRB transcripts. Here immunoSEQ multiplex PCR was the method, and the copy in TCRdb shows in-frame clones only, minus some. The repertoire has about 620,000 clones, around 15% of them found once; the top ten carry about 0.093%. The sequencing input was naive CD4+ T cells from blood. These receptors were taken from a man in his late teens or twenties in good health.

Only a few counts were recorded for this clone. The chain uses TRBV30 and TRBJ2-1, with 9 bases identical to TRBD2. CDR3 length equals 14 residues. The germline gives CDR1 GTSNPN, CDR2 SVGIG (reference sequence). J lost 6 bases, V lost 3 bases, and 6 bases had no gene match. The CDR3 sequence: CAWSAGGNFNEQFF. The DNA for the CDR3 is TGTGCCTGGAGCGCGGGGGGGAACTTCAATGAGCAGTTCTTC.

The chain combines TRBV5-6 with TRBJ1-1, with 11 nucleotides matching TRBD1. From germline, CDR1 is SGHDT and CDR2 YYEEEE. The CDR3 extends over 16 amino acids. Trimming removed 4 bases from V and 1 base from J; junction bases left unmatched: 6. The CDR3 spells CASSPGQGARNTEAFF. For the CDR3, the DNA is TGTGCCAGCAGCCCCGGACAGGGGGCTCGGAACACTGAAGCTTTCTTT.

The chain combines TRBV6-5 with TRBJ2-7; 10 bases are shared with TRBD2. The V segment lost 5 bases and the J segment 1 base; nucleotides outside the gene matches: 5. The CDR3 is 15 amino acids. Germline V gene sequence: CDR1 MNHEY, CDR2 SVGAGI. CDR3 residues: CASSKVAGGSYEQYF. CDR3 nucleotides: TGTGCCAGCAGTAAAGTAGCGGGGGGTTCCTACGAGCAGTACTTC.

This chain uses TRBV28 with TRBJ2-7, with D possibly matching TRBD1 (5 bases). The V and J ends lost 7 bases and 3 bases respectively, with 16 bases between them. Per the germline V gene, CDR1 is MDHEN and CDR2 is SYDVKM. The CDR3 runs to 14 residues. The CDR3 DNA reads TGTGCCAGCAACCTGGTTCAGGGAAACTACGAGCAGTACTTC. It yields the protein CASNLVQGNYEQYF.

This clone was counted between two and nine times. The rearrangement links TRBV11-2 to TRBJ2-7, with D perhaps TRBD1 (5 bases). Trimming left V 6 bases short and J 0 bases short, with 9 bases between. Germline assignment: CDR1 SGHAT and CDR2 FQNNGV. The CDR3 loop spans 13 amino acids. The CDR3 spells CASRKTASYEQYF. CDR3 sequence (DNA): TGTGCCAGCAGGAAGACAGCCTCCTACGAGCAGTACTTC.

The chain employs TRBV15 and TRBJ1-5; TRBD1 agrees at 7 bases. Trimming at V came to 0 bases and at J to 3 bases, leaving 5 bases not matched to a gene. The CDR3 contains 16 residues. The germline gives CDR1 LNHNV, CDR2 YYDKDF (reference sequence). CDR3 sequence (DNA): TGTGCCACCAGCAGAGATCTTGACAGGGACAATCAGCCCCAGCATTTT. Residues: CATSRDLDRDNQPQHF.

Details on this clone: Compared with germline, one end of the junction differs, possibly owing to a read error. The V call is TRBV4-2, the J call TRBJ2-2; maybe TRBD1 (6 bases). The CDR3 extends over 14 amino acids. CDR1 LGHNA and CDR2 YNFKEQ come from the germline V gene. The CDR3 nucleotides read TGTGCCAGCAGCTCCGGGACATCCCCAGGGGAACTGTTTTTT. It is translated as CASSSGTSPGELFF.

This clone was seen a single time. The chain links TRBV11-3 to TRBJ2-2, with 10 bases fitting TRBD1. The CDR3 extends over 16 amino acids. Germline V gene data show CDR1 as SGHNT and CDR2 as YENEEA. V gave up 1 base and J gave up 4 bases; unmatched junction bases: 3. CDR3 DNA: TGTGCCAGCAGCTTAGTGGGACAGGGGCGCACCGGGGAGCTGTTTTTT. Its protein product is CASSLVGQGRTGELFF. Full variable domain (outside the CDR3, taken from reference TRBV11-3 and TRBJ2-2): EAGVVQSPRYKIIEKKQPVAFWCNPISGHNTLYWYLQNLGQGPELLIRYENEEAVDDSQLPKDRFSAERLKGVDSTLKIQPAELGDSAVYLCASSLVGQGRTGELFFGEGSRLTVL.

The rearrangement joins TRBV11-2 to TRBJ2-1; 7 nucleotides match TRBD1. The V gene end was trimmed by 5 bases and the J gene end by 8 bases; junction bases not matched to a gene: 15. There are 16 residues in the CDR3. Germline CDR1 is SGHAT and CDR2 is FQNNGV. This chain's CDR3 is CASSPNRGANLDEQFF. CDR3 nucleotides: TGTGCCAGCAGCCCCAACAGGGGAGCCAATCTGGATGAGCAGTTCTTC.

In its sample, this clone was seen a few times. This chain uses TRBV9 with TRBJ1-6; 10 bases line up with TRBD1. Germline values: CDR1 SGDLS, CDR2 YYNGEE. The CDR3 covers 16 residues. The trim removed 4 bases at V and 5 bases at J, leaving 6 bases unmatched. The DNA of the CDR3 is TGTGCCAGCAGCACTCGACAGGGGGCGAATAATTCACCCCTCCACTTT. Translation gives CASSTRQGANNSPLHF.

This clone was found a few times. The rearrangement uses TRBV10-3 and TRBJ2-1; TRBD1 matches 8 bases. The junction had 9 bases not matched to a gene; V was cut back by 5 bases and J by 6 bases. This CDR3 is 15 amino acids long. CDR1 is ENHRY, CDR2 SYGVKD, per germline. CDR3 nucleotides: TGTGCCATCAGTCGATCGACAGGGGCCCCCAATGAGCAGTTCTTC. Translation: CAISRSTGAPNEQFF.

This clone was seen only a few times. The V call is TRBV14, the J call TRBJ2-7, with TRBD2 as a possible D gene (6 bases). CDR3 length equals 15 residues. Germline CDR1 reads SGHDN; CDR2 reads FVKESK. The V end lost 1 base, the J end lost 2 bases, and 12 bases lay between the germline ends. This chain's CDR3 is CASSQGYGGAYEQYF. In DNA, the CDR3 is TGTGCCAGCAGCCAAGGTTATGGCGGGGCCTACGAGCAGTACTTC.

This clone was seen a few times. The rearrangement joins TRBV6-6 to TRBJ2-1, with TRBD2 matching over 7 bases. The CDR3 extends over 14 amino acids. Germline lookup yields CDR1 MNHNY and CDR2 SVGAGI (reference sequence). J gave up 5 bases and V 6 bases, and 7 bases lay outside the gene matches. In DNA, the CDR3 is TGTGCCAGCAGACCAGCGGGATGGGACAATGAGCAGTTCTTC. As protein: CASRPAGWDNEQFF.

The CDR3 coding sequence is TGTGCCACCTTTCAGGGGGAGACGCTGAATGAGCAGTTCTTC. This encodes CATFQGETLNEQFF. V and J are TRBV10-3 and TRBJ2-1, with 7 nucleotides matching TRBD1. The V gene's germline CDR1 is ENHRY and CDR2 SYGVKD. This CDR3 has 14 residues. V gave up 10 bases and J gave up 7 bases; unmatched junction bases: 13.

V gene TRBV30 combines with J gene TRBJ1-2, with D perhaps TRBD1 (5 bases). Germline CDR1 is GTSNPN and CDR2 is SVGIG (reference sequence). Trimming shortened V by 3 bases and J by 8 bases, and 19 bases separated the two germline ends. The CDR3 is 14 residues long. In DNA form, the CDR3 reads TGTGCCTGGAGAGTAGCGGGACTGACCGCCGGCTACACCTTC. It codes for CAWRVAGLTAGYTF. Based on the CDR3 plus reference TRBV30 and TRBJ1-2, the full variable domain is SQTIHQWPATLVQPVGSPLSLECTVEGTSNPNLYWYRQAAGRGLQLLFYSVGIGQISSEVPQNLSASRPQDRQFILSSKKLLLSDSGFYLCAWRVAGLTAGYTFGSGTRLTVV.

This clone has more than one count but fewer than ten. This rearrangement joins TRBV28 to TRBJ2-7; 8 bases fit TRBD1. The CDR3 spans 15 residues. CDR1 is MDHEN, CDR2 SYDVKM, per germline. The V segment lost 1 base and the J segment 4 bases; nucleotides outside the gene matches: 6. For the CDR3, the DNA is TGTGCCAGCAGTTTATTTTGGCAGGGGGCTTACGAGCAGTACTTC. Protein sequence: CASSLFWQGAYEQYF. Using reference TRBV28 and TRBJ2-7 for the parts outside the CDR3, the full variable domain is DVKVTQSSRYLVKRTGEKVFLECVQDMDHENMFWYRQDPGLGLRLIYFSYDVKMKEKGDIPEGYSVSREKKERFSLILESASTNQTSMYLCASSLFWQGAYEQYFGPGTRLTVT.

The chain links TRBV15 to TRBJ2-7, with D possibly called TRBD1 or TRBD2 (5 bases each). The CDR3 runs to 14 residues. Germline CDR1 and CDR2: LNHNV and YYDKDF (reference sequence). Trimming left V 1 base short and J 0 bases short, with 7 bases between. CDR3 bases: TGTGCCACCAGCAGAGGAGGGGTCTCCTACGAGCAGTACTTC. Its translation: CATSRGGVSYEQYF.

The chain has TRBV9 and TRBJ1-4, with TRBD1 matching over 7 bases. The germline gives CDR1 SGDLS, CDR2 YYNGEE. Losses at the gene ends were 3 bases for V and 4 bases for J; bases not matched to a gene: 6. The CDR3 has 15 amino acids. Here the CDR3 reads CASSAPGGVNEKLFF. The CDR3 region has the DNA TGTGCCAGCAGCGCCCCAGGGGGGGTTAATGAAAAACTGTTTTTT.

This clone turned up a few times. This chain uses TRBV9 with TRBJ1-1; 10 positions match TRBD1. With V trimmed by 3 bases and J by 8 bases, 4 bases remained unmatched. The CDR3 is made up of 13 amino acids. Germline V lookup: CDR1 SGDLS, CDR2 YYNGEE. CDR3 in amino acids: CASSDGTGDEAFF. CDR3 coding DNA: TGTGCCAGCAGCGACGGGACAGGGGACGAAGCTTTCTTT.

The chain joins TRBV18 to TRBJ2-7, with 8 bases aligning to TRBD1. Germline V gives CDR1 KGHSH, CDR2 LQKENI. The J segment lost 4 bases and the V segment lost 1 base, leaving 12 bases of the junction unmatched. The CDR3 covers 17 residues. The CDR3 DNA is TGTGCCAGCTCACCACAAAGGGTCGGACAGGGTGTTTACGAGCAGTACTTC. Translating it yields CASSPQRVGQGVYEQYF.

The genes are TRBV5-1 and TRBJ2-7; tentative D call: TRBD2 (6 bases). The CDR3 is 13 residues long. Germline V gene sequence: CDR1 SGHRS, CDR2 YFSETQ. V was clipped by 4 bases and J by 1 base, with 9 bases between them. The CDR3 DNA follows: TGCGCCAGCAGCCGCGGGACTTCCTACGAGCAGTACTTC. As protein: CASSRGTSYEQYF.